This T cell receptor (beta chain) came from a study of cytotoxic CD8 clonotypes in ibrutinib-treated CLL. This CDR3 has 18 amino acids. Trimming removed 1 base from V and 0 bases from J; junction bases left unmatched: 4. Per germline, CDR1 SGHTA and CDR2 FQGNSA. The repertoire was sequenced with immunoSEQ multiplex PCR; TCRdb's copy has only in-frame clones and lacks some. The sample has 150,000 to 250,000 clones; around 70% are singletons. Specimen: PBMCs, collected after 24 months of ibrutinib treatment. V usage is TRBV7-2 and J usage is TRBJ2-1; 12 nucleotides agree with TRBD2. This clonotype was obtained from a human donor with chronic lymphocytic leukemia. The CDR3 sequence is CASSLVLAGGSSYNEQFF. Here the CDR3 DNA reads TGTGCCAGCAGCTTAGTACTAGCGGGAGGCTCCTCCTACAATGAGCAGTTCTTC.